Shown below are 23 T cell receptor beta chains from a single sample sequenced in a study of cytotoxic CD8 clonotypes in ibrutinib-treated CLL. TCRdb's table, derived via immunoSEQ multiplex PCR, lists solely in-frame clones and lacks some. The sample has 200,000 to 250,000 clones, 79% seen once. Source: PBMCs, taken after 12 months of ibrutinib treatment. These receptors were taken from a human donor with chronic lymphocytic leukemia.

This clone was seen a single time. Here the CDR3 DNA reads TGTGCCAGCAGTTACGACAGGCCATCCGGGGAGCTGTTTTTT. It specifies CASSYDRPSGELFF. V usage is TRBV6-5 and J usage is TRBJ2-2; D perhaps matches TRBD1 (6 bases). The CDR3 runs to 14 residues. From germline, CDR1 is MNHEY and CDR2 SVGAGI. Between the trimmed V and J ends, which lost 2 bases and 6 bases, there was a span of 10 bases.

This clone was picked up many times. The chain combines TRBV29-1 with TRBJ1-2, with D possibly TRBD1 on 5 matching bases. Trimming took off 2 bases at V and 8 bases at J, with 15 bases between the two ends. This CDR3 region has 13 residues. Germline V gene sequence: CDR1 SQVTM, CDR2 ANQGSEA. In DNA, the CDR3 is TGCAGCGTTGAATTCAGGGACTATTCGGGCTACACCTTC. This codes for CSVEFRDYSGYTF.

This clone was detected only once. The V gene is TRBV5-1, the J gene TRBJ1-2, with D maybe TRBD1 (5 bases). The CDR3 contains 11 residues. Deletions cut 1 base from V and 10 bases from J, with 8 bases between. Germline-derived CDR1 and CDR2 are SGHRS and YFSETQ. CDR3 loop: CASSLQGAYTF. For the CDR3, the DNA is TGCGCCAGCAGCTTGCAGGGCGCCTACACCTTC. The whole variable domain, remainder taken from reference TRBV5-1 and TRBJ1-2, is KAGVTQTPRYLIKTRGQQVTLSCSPISGHRSVSWYQQTPGQGLQFLFEYFSETQRNKGNFPGRFSGRQFSNSRSEMNVSTLELGDSALYLCASSLQGAYTFGSGTRLTVV.

This clone was counted between two and nine times. This rearrangement joins TRBV4-2 to TRBJ2-3; 11 nucleotides match TRBD1. Germline V gene data show CDR1 as LGHNA and CDR2 as YNFKEQ. The CDR3 has 18 residues. The V gene end was trimmed by 3 bases and the J gene end by 4 bases; junction bases not matched to a gene: 12. The CDR3 region is CASSHALNPGQGADTQYF. CDR3 nucleotide sequence: TGTGCCAGCAGCCACGCTTTGAATCCGGGACAGGGGGCAGATACGCAGTATTTT.

The chain is built from TRBV19 and TRBJ2-7; TRBD1 matches at 7 bases. The CDR3 runs 12 residues. The V and J ends lost 1 base and 8 bases, in that order; junction bases with no gene match: 2. Germline V CDR1 and CDR2: LNHDA, SQIVND (reference sequence). The CDR3 spells CASSIGGQQQYF. CDR3 coding DNA: TGTGCCAGTAGTATAGGGGGACAGCAGCAGTACTTC.

The J gene is TRBJ1-5, the V gene TRBV6-1; perhaps TRBD1 as D (5 bases). Germline loops: CDR1 MNHNS, CDR2 SASEGT. This CDR3 has 16 amino acids. V was trimmed by 2 bases and J by 0 bases, leaving 11 bases between them. CDR3 amino acids: CASSERQPYSNQPQHF. The CDR3 bases are TGTGCCAGCAGTGAAAGACAGCCCTATAGCAATCAGCCCCAGCATTTT.

V is TRBV2 and J is TRBJ2-5; D is perhaps TRBD2 (5 bases). The V gene's germline CDR1 is SNHLY and CDR2 FYNNEI. The ends were cut back, 3 bases at V and 3 bases at J, with 11 bases in the middle. This CDR3 is 14 amino acids long. The CDR3 loop is CASSDERTEETQYF. The CDR3 bases are TGTGCCAGCAGTGATGAGCGGACTGAAGAGACCCAGTACTTC.

This clone was counted only a few times. V gene TRBV5-5 combines with J gene TRBJ1-2, with 7 bases lining up with TRBD1. J gave up 0 bases and V 0 bases, and 2 bases lay outside the gene matches. The CDR3 has 15 residues. Germline CDR1 is SGHKS and CDR2 is YYEKEE (reference sequence). CDR3 sequence: CASSLGGTANYGYTF. The CDR3 DNA reads as TGTGCCAGCAGCTTGGGTGGGACAGCTAACTATGGCTACACCTTC. The entire variable domain, with the rest obtained from reference TRBV5-5 and TRBJ1-2, is as follows: DAGVTQSPTHLIKTRGQQVTLRCSPISGHKSVSWYQQVLGQGPQFIFQYYEKEERGRGNFPDRFSARQFPNYSSELNVNALLLGDSALYLCASSLGGTANYGYTFGSGTRLTVV.

CDR3 amino acids: CASSLAGTGRNSGYTF. The CDR3 region has the DNA TGCGCCAGCAGCTTGGCGGGGACAGGCCGTAATTCTGGCTACACCTTC. The chain couples TRBV5-1 to TRBJ1-2; 8 nucleotides match TRBD1. This CDR3 has 16 amino acids. CDR1 SGHRS and CDR2 YFSETQ come from the germline V gene. V trimming: 0 bases; J trimming: 7 bases; junction bases outside the gene matches: 11.

V gene TRBV7-8 combines with J gene TRBJ2-2, with 8 bases aligning to TRBD1. V shed 3 bases and J 6 bases; nucleotides not matched to a gene: 6. This CDR3 contains 15 residues. CDR1 SGHVS and CDR2 FQNEAQ come from the germline V gene. The CDR3 DNA sequence: TGTGCCAGCAGCTTGTCAGGGGGCTTGGCCGGGGAGCTGTTTTTT. The encoded protein is CASSLSGGLAGELFF.

The rearrangement uses TRBV6-1 and TRBJ1-1; tentatively, D is TRBD1 (6 bases). This CDR3 is built from 13 residues. Germline V CDR1 and CDR2: MNHNS, SASEGT. V dropped 2 bases and J dropped 7 bases, with 11 bases sitting between them. CDR3 residues: CASSERGTDEAFF. CDR3 sequence (DNA): TGTGCCAGCAGTGAAAGGGGGACGGATGAAGCTTTCTTT.

The chain recombines TRBV9 with TRBJ2-5, with 7 bases that match TRBD1. The length of the CDR3 is 15 residues. The germline V gene encodes CDR1 SGDLS and CDR2 YYNGEE. V was pared by 1 base and J by 5 bases, with 8 bases of the junction left unmatched. CDR3: CASSVKGAGGETQYF. CDR3 DNA: TGTGCCAGCAGCGTAAAGGGGGCGGGCGGGGAGACCCAGTACTTC.

This rearrangement joins TRBV11-2 to TRBJ2-5; TRBD2 matches at 14 bases. The V and J ends lost 3 bases and 5 bases, in that order; junction bases with no gene match: 5. Germline lookup yields CDR1 SGHAT and CDR2 FQNNGV. The CDR3 has 16 residues. Written as DNA, the CDR3 is TGTGCCAGCAGCTTGGGGGGACTAGCGGGAGTTGAGACCCAGTACTTC. As protein: CASSLGGLAGVETQYF.

This clone was seen a single time. This chain joins TRBV6-5 and TRBJ2-5; a possible D gene is TRBD2 (6 bases). Germline CDR1 and CDR2: MNHEY and SVGAGI. The CDR3 consists of 14 residues. Trimming shortened V by 5 bases and J by 3 bases, and 13 bases separated the two germline ends. In DNA form, the CDR3 reads TGTGCCAGCAGTCCTTCCGGGAGTAAAGAGACCCAGTACTTC. Its translation: CASSPSGSKETQYF.

The J gene is TRBJ1-2, the V gene TRBV28; perhaps TRBD1 as D (6 bases). The germline CDR1 and CDR2 sequences are MDHEN and SYDVKM. There are 11 residues in the CDR3. Trimming removed 2 bases from V and 11 bases from J, with 9 bases in between. The CDR3 DNA reads as TGTGCCAGCAGTTTAAACAGGGAGTACACCTTC. Its protein is CASSLNREYTF.

The V call is TRBV5-4, the J call TRBJ2-5; tentative D call: TRBD1 (5 bases). Trimming removed 0 bases at V and 3 bases at J, with 9 bases between. The CDR3 contains 14 residues. The germline CDR1 and CDR2 sequences are SGHNT and YYREEE (reference sequence). Here the CDR3 DNA reads TGTGCCAGCAGCTTGGTATCAGGGAAAGAGACCCAGTACTTC. Translation: CASSLVSGKETQYF.

The V and J genes are TRBV30 and TRBJ2-5, with D possibly matching TRBD2 (5 bases). V lost 5 bases and J 5 bases, leaving 18 bases between the germline ends. Germline CDR1 reads GTSNPN; CDR2 reads SVGIG (reference sequence). This CDR3 comprises 14 residues. CDR3 region: CAWWLPGTQETQYF. Here the CDR3 DNA reads TGTGCCTGGTGGTTGCCGGGAACTCAGGAGACCCAGTACTTC. The full variable domain, with the rest looked up from reference TRBV30 and TRBJ2-5, is SQTIHQWPATLVQPVGSPLSLECTVEGTSNPNLYWYRQAAGRGLQLLFYSVGIGQISSEVPQNLSASRPQDRQFILSSKKLLLSDSGFYLCAWWLPGTQETQYFGPGTRLLVL.

The chain employs TRBV5-6 and TRBJ2-1; TRBD2 matches at 8 bases. The germline CDR1 and CDR2 sequences are SGHDT and YYEEEE. The CDR3 loop spans 16 amino acids. The trim removed 6 bases at V and 4 bases at J, leaving 12 bases unmatched. The CDR3 here is CASTLPPASGYNEQFF. CDR3 coding DNA: TGTGCCAGCACCCTACCCCCGGCTAGCGGGTACAATGAGCAGTTCTTC.

This clone is a singleton in its sample. The chain couples TRBV6-6 to TRBJ1-1, with 10 bases identical to TRBD1. This CDR3 is 16 amino acids long. The J segment lost 0 bases and the V segment lost 6 bases, leaving 7 bases of the junction unmatched. Germline V gene lookup returns CDR1 MNHNY and CDR2 SVGAGI (reference sequence). The CDR3 nucleotides are TGTGCCAGCAGCCTTCGACAGGGGGCCATGAACACTGAAGCTTTCTTT. It yields the protein CASSLRQGAMNTEAFF.

This chain connects TRBV9 to TRBJ1-3, with 9 nucleotides matching TRBD1. The CDR3 spans 15 residues. J lost 7 bases, V lost 0 bases, and 5 bases had no gene match. Looked up from germline, CDR1 is SGDLS and CDR2 is YYNGEE. The CDR3 sequence: CASSVGGQGRNTIYF. CDR3 in DNA: TGTGCCAGCAGCGTAGGAGGACAGGGGAGGAACACCATATATTTT.

The count of this clone is one. The J gene is TRBJ1-2, the V gene TRBV5-1; D ambiguous. This CDR3 is 14 amino acids long. V was shortened by 0 bases and J by 8 bases, with 14 bases between the two germline ends. The germline gives CDR1 SGHRS, CDR2 YFSETQ. The CDR3 reads CASSLVGQAAGYTF. CDR3 bases: TGCGCCAGCAGCTTGGTAGGGCAGGCCGCGGGCTACACCTTC. Combining the CDR3 with reference TRBV5-1 and TRBJ1-2 gives the whole variable domain KAGVTQTPRYLIKTRGQQVTLSCSPISGHRSVSWYQQTPGQGLQFLFEYFSETQRNKGNFPGRFSGRQFSNSRSEMNVSTLELGDSALYLCASSLVGQAAGYTFGSGTRLTVV.

The genes are TRBV25-1 and TRBJ2-7; the D is unclear. V was shortened by 3 bases and J by 0 bases, with 15 bases between the two germline ends. CDR1 and CDR2 (germline): MGHDK, SYGVNS. The CDR3 has 16 amino acids. The CDR3 is CASSDDTNLDSYEQYF. For the CDR3, the DNA is TGTGCCAGCAGTGACGACACCAATCTAGACTCCTACGAGCAGTACTTC.

This clone was counted once. The V gene is TRBV6-6, the J gene TRBJ1-4; TRBD1 aligns across 9 bases. J was trimmed by 5 bases and V by 10 bases; bases with no gene match: 5. The CDR3 sequence is 13 residues long. Germline V gene lookup returns CDR1 MNHNY and CDR2 SVGAGI (reference sequence). The CDR3 nucleotides read TGTGCCACAGGGACAGGGACCAATGAAAAACTGTTTTTT. Its protein product is CATGTGTNEKLFF.